Listed below are T cell receptor beta chains from one sample, sequenced in a study of CD8 T cells in ankylosing spondylitis. TCRdb itself ran the 5' RACE reads through MiXCR, one entry per CDR3 protein. The table records 100,000 or so distinct CDR3 sequences, just under 9% of them present only once. Sequenced sample: blood, either unsorted or a sorted T cell fraction (not recorded which). The receptors were sampled from a male donor with ankylosing spondylitis. Each CDR3 is given with its conserved first and last residue. Each record gives: clone size, J gene, D gene, V gene, CDR3 length, CDR3 DNA, CDR3 protein. The D gene is left open where the match is weak. A clone size is listed for some rows: how often the clone was seen (once, few, many), or a class if it is expanded.

>many|TRBJ2-3|TRBD2|TRBV6-1|16
TGTGCCAGCAGTGAAGTTGTAGCGGGAGAGCTAGATACGCAGTATTTT
CASSEVVAGELDTQYF
>few|TRBJ2-7|NA|TRBV11-2|12
TGTGCCAGCAGCTTATCCTACTACGAGCAGTACTTC
CASSLSYYEQYF
>few|TRBJ1-1|TRBD1|TRBV28|15
TGTGCCAGCAGTCTCACAGGGGGCGCGGACACTGAAGCTTTCTTT
CASSLTGGADTEAFF
>few|TRBJ2-7|NA|TRBV11-2|14
TGTGCCAGCAGCTTAGGGGGCAGGGCCTACGAGCAGTACTTC
CASSLGGRAYEQYF
>NA|TRBJ2-5|NA|TRBV7-4|15
TGTGCCAGCAGCGTTCTCTCGGCCACTGGGGAGACCCAGTACTTC
CASSVLSATGETQYF
>NA|TRBJ2-1|NA|TRBV5-1|16
TGCGCCAGCAGTTTTCTCTCAGGGGTTAGTTACAATGAGCAGTTCTTC
CASSFLSGVSYNEQFF
>many|TRBJ2-7|TRBD1|TRBV12-3/TRBV12-4|13
TGTGCCAGCAGTTTAGGGACAGGGGGCGAGCAGTACTTC
CASSLGTGGEQYF
>many|TRBJ2-4|NA|TRBV5-8|14
TGTGCCAGCCCACAGTCGTCAGCCAAAAACATTCAGTACTTC
CASPQSSAKNIQYF
>NA|TRBJ2-7|NA|TRBV7-8|14
TGTGCCAGCAGCTTAAAGGGCAGCTACTACGAGCAGTACTTC
CASSLKGSYYEQYF
>many|TRBJ2-5|NA|TRBV7-8|13
TGTGCCAGCAGCCTGTTATTCCAAGAGACCCAGTACTTC
CASSLLFQETQYF
>many|TRBJ1-1|NA|TRBV6-1|14
TGTGCCAGCACAGGCATGCAGGGGTACGCTGAAGCTTTCTTT
CASTGMQGYAEAFF
>NA|TRBJ2-7|TRBD1|TRBV13|15
TGTGCCAGCATCCCCTCGGGACAGGGGCCGTTCGAGCAGTACTTC
CASIPSGQGPFEQYF
>few|TRBJ1-1|NA|TRBV5-1|14
TGCGCCAGCAGCTTGGAGGGAGGGGTCACTGAAGCTTTCTTT
CASSLEGGVTEAFF
>NA|TRBJ2-2|NA|TRBV24-1|14
TGTGCCACCAGTGATTTCGAAAACACCGGGGAGCTGTTTTTT
CATSDFENTGELFF
>NA|TRBJ1-5|NA|TRBV13|14
TGTGCCAGCAGCTTAGGTTGGCCGAATCAGCCCCAGCATTTT
CASSLGWPNQPQHF
>few|TRBJ1-3|TRBD1|TRBV11-2|19
TGTGCCAGCAGCCTACTAACAGGGGGCCCCTCGGGCTCTGGAAACACCATATATTTT
CASSLLTGGPSGSGNTIYF
>NA|TRBJ2-7|NA|TRBV10-3|13
TGTGCCATCAGTGAGAAGGGGGGTTACGAGCAGTACTTC
CAISEKGGYEQYF
>NA|TRBJ2-5|NA|TRBV10-1|13
TGCGCCAGCAGTGACTCCAGCGGCGTGACCCAGTACTTC
CASSDSSGVTQYF
>many|TRBJ2-1|NA|TRBV11-2|17
TGTGCCAGCAGCTTAGCTCATCTCGCCGAGATTTATGATGAGCAGTTCTTC
CASSLAHLAEIYDEQFF
>few|TRBJ2-7|NA|TRBV27|15
TGTGCCAGCAGTTTAGGGGGGCAGGGGTTGAGCGAGCAGTACTTC
CASSLGGQGLSEQYF
>NA|TRBJ2-5|NA|TRBV5-1|15
TGCGCCAGCACCTCTGGCACTAGCCGTTGGGAGACCCAGTACTTC
CASTSGTSRWETQYF
>many|TRBJ2-7|TRBD2|TRBV13|14
TGTGCCAGCAGCTCCGGACTAGCGGTCTACGAGCAGTACTTC
CASSSGLAVYEQYF
>NA|TRBJ2-3|NA|TRBV27|12
TGTGCCAGCAGTTTCAGCGCAGATACGCAGTATTTT
CASSFSADTQYF
>few|TRBJ2-5|TRBD1|TRBV2|16
TGTGCCAGCAGTGAGAGACAGGGGGATCTCCGGGAGACCCAGTACTTC
CASSERQGDLRETQYF
>NA|TRBJ2-1|TRBD2|TRBV20-1|15
TGCAGTGCTAGAGAACCGGGACTAGCGGGATATGAGCAGTTCTTC
CSAREPGLAGYEQFF
>few|TRBJ2-1|TRBD2|TRBV19|17
TGTGCCAGTAGTATAGATTGGTTGGCTAGCGGGATCAATGAGCAGTTCTTC
CASSIDWLASGINEQFF
>NA|TRBJ1-2|TRBD1|TRBV12-3/TRBV12-4|13
TGTGCCAGCAGTTTTGGGACAGCCTATGGCTACACCTTC
CASSFGTAYGYTF
>NA|TRBJ2-5|NA|TRBV7-2|15
TGTGCCAGCAGCTTCGGACAGATCATTGGAGAGACCCAGTACTTC
CASSFGQIIGETQYF
>NA|TRBJ2-1|NA|TRBV24-1|15
TGTGCCACCAGTACCACCATTGACTCCTACAATGAGCAGTTCTTC
CATSTTIDSYNEQFF
>many|TRBJ1-1|TRBD1|TRBV28|18
TGTGCCAGCAGCTATCCCCGGACAGGGACAAGTTTAGGCACTGAAGCTTTCTTT
CASSYPRTGTSLGTEAFF
>few|TRBJ2-3|TRBD2|TRBV24-1|13
TGTGCCACCGGCCTAGCGGGATCCGATACGCAGTATTTT
CATGLAGSDTQYF
>NA|TRBJ2-5|TRBD1|TRBV27|17
TGTGCCAGCAGTTTATTATTCTGGACAGGGGTGGGGGAGACCCAGTACTTC
CASSLLFWTGVGETQYF
>many|TRBJ2-1|NA|TRBV10-3|14
TGTGCCATCAGTGAGGGGGGACTTTACAATGAGCAGTTCTTC
CAISEGGLYNEQFF
>many|TRBJ2-3|NA|TRBV30|15
TGTGCCTGGAGTGTATTCCGCCCCGGGGGCGATACGCAGTATTTT
CAWSVFRPGGDTQYF
>NA|TRBJ2-1|NA|TRBV13|14
TGTGCCAGCAGCTTAGAAGGGGGTGGCAATGAGCAGTTCTTC
CASSLEGGGNEQFF
>many|TRBJ1-4|NA|TRBV10-3|16
TGTGCCATCAGTGAAGAGGGGATGAATGGGAATGAAAAACTGTTTTTT
CAISEEGMNGNEKLFF
>NA|TRBJ1-2|NA|TRBV7-9|16
TGTGCCAGCAGTTTACGGGCTGGCACGGCTGACTATGGCTACACCTTC
CASSLRAGTADYGYTF